These 20 T cell receptor beta chains originate from one sample sequenced in a study of blood T cell repertoires in COVID-19. Sequencing was performed with immunoSEQ multiplex PCR; in TCRdb, only in-frame clones are kept and a portion is missing. Among tens of thousands of clones listed, around 80% were seen once. Specimen: peripheral blood. These receptors came from a man in his 60s in a cohort sampled during active COVID-19.

V usage is TRBV28 and J usage is TRBJ1-2; perhaps TRBD1 as D (6 bases). Deletions cut 7 bases from V and 4 bases from J, with 13 bases between. Germline CDR1 MDHEN, CDR2 SYDVKM. The CDR3 is 13 residues long. CDR3 nucleotide sequence: TGTGCCAGCAAAGGAACAGGGAGCTATGGCTACACCTTC. Amino acid sequence: CASKGTGSYGYTF.

This clone was seen once. The V call is TRBV30, the J call TRBJ1-2, with D maybe TRBD1 (5 bases). V was shortened by 6 bases and J by 0 bases, with 11 bases between the two germline ends. The CDR3 sequence is 13 residues long. Germline V gene lookup returns CDR1 GTSNPN and CDR2 SVGIG (reference sequence). In nucleotides, the CDR3 is TGTGCCTGTACAGGATTCCCTAACTATGGCTACACCTTC. Its protein product is CACTGFPNYGYTF.

This chain connects TRBV15 to TRBJ1-1; D perhaps matches TRBD1 (6 bases). V was pared by 1 base and J by 10 bases, with 13 bases between. The CDR3 contains 13 residues. The V gene's germline CDR1 is LNHNV and CDR2 YYDKDF (reference sequence). CDR3 protein: CATSRGTDRIAFF. The CDR3 DNA follows: TGTGCCACCAGCAGAGGGACAGACAGGATAGCTTTCTTT.

This chain uses TRBV14 with TRBJ2-7; 7 positions match TRBD1. The junction had 13 bases not matched to a gene; V was cut back by 6 bases and J by 2 bases. Germline assignment: CDR1 SGHDN and CDR2 FVKESK. CDR3 length: 16 residues. DNA for the CDR3: TGTGCCAGCAGTTCTTTTGGATGGGACAGAGCCTACGAGCAGTACTTC. It specifies CASSSFGWDRAYEQYF.

The chain couples TRBV28 to TRBJ2-3, with 8 nucleotides matching TRBD1. This CDR3 has 15 residues. Losses at the gene ends were 4 bases for V and 2 bases for J; bases not matched to a gene: 5. From germline, CDR1 is MDHEN and CDR2 SYDVKM. The CDR3: CASSSDRGFTDTQYF. The CDR3 DNA sequence: TGTGCCAGCAGTTCAGACAGGGGATTCACAGATACGCAGTATTTT.

For the CDR3, the DNA is TGTGCCAGCTCACCACGGCACACTGAAGCTTTCTTT. Its translation is CASSPRHTEAFF. V is TRBV18 and J is TRBJ1-1, with no clear D. CDR3 length: 12 amino acids. Looked up from germline, CDR1 is KGHSH and CDR2 is LQKENI. V dropped 1 base and J dropped 3 bases, with 3 bases sitting between them.

This chain links TRBV19 with TRBJ2-6, with 9 bases identical to TRBD1. Unmatched junction bases numbered 4, after V lost 4 bases and J lost 0 bases. From germline, CDR1 is LNHDA and CDR2 SQIVND (reference sequence). The CDR3 totals 17 residues. CDR3 in DNA: TGTGCCAGTAGTACCGGGACAGGGCTCTCTGGGGCCAACGTCCTGACTTTC. Residues: CASSTGTGLSGANVLTF.

The chain couples TRBV7-9 to TRBJ1-1, with D tentatively TRBD1 (6 bases). There are 13 residues in the CDR3. CDR1 is SEHNR, CDR2 FQNEAQ, per germline (reference sequence). V was clipped by 3 bases and J by 1 base, with 6 bases between them. The CDR3 sequence is CASSLGANTEAFF. The CDR3 bases are TGTGCCAGCAGCTTGGGGGCGAACACTGAAGCTTTCTTT.

The chain couples TRBV14 to TRBJ2-3, with 7 bases fitting TRBD1. V was pared by 4 bases and J by 1 base, with 8 bases of the junction left unmatched. Germline V CDR1 and CDR2: SGHDN, FVKESK. The CDR3 has 16 amino acids. CDR3 loop: CASSPYRGVGTDTQYF. The CDR3 DNA reads as TGTGCCAGCAGCCCCTACAGGGGTGTGGGCACAGATACGCAGTATTTT.

V is TRBV6-5 and J is TRBJ2-7, with 7 positions matching TRBD1. Trimming removed 8 bases from V and 0 bases from J; junction bases left unmatched: 7. Looked up from germline, CDR1 is MNHEY and CDR2 is SVGAGI. The CDR3 consists of 14 residues. The CDR3 DNA reads as TGTGCCAGCCAAACAGGGGAAACCTCCTACGAGCAGTACTTC. Translated: CASQTGETSYEQYF.

V gene TRBV7-9 combines with J gene TRBJ2-1, with TRBD1 matching 7 bases. Germline lookup yields CDR1 SEHNR and CDR2 FQNEAQ (reference sequence). V shed 0 bases, J shed 5 bases, and the junction held 13 bases outside the gene matches. The CDR3 runs 18 residues. The CDR3 spells CASSLAPYHRGRNNEQFF. The CDR3 DNA sequence: TGTGCCAGCAGCTTAGCGCCATATCACAGGGGCAGGAACAATGAGCAGTTCTTC.

V gene TRBV25-1 combines with J gene TRBJ2-1; 8 nucleotides match TRBD1. The CDR3 contains 12 residues. Germline CDR1 MGHDK, CDR2 SYGVNS. Trimming cost V 4 bases and J 10 bases; bases outside gene matches: 3. CDR3 loop: CASSAGGREQFF. CDR3 sequence (DNA): TGTGCCAGCAGTGCAGGGGGCCGGGAGCAGTTCTTC.

This chain connects TRBV28 to TRBJ1-5; D not certain. Germline lookup yields CDR1 MDHEN and CDR2 SYDVKM. This CDR3 region has 14 residues. The V end lost 6 bases, the J end lost 6 bases, and 15 bases lay between the germline ends. The CDR3 reads CASRPQVFFQPQHF. CDR3 DNA sequence: TGTGCCAGCAGACCCCAGGTTTTTTTTCAGCCCCAGCATTTT.

The chain is built from TRBV28 and TRBJ2-2; perhaps TRBD1 as D (5 bases). The CDR3 has 17 amino acids. Germline V gene sequence: CDR1 MDHEN, CDR2 SYDVKM. Trimming left V 3 bases short and J 4 bases short, with 18 bases between. The CDR3: CASSLASRAGSTGELFF. CDR3 in DNA: TGTGCCAGCAGTTTGGCGTCCAGGGCAGGTAGCACCGGGGAGCTGTTTTTT.

The V call is TRBV7-9, the J call TRBJ1-6; no reliable D call. Trimming took 1 base from V and 11 from J, leaving 6 bases between them. Germline V gene sequence: CDR1 SEHNR, CDR2 FQNEAQ (reference sequence). The CDR3 totals 12 residues. Written as DNA, the CDR3 is TGTGCCAGCAGCTTAGATCTCCCACCCCTCCACTTT. Residues: CASSLDLPPLHF.

V and J are TRBV9 and TRBJ2-7, with 10 bases fitting TRBD1. The CDR3 spans 15 residues. The ends lost 4 bases at V and 1 base at J; junction bases unmatched: 5. CDR1 and CDR2 from the germline V gene are SGDLS and YYNGEE. In DNA, the CDR3 is TGTGCCAGCAGCAGGGGGGGACAGGGGTCCTACGAGCAGTACTTC. It translates to CASSRGGQGSYEQYF.

The chain combines TRBV4-2 with TRBJ1-6; D is uncertain. CDR1 and CDR2 from the germline V gene are LGHNA and YNFKEQ. This CDR3 has 16 amino acids. Trimming removed 0 bases from V and 5 bases from J, with 11 bases in between. The CDR3 here is CASSQDPGVDNSPLHF. The DNA of the CDR3 is TGTGCCAGCAGCCAAGATCCCGGGGTGGATAATTCACCCCTCCACTTT.

The CDR3 DNA sequence: TGCAGCGTTGTCCGACAGGGTGGCCACGAGCAGTACTTC. Translating gives CSVVRQGGHEQYF. The rearrangement uses TRBV29-1 and TRBJ2-7; 7 bases match TRBD1. In germline, CDR1 is SQVTM, CDR2 ANQGSEA. After removal of 4 bases from V and 5 bases from J, the junction contained 8 bases not matched to a gene. CDR3 size: 13 residues.

This clone was observed a handful of times. V is TRBV19 and J is TRBJ1-5; 10 bases agree with TRBD1. Losses at the gene ends were 2 bases for V and 11 bases for J; bases not matched to a gene: 12. Germline values: CDR1 LNHDA, CDR2 SQIVND (reference sequence). The CDR3 runs 16 residues. The CDR3 here is CASSISWDRGRMAQHF. For the CDR3, the DNA is TGTGCCAGTAGTATAAGTTGGGACAGGGGAAGGATGGCCCAGCATTTT.

This clone was counted between two and nine times. The genes are TRBV7-2 and TRBJ2-2, with 11 bases that match TRBD2. V lost 6 bases and J lost 4; bases outside the gene matches: 1. CDR3 length: 14 residues. Germline lookup yields CDR1 SGHTA and CDR2 FQGNSA. The CDR3 DNA reads TGTGCCAGCAGGGGACTAGCGGCCACCGGGGAGCTGTTTTTT. It codes for CASRGLAATGELFF.